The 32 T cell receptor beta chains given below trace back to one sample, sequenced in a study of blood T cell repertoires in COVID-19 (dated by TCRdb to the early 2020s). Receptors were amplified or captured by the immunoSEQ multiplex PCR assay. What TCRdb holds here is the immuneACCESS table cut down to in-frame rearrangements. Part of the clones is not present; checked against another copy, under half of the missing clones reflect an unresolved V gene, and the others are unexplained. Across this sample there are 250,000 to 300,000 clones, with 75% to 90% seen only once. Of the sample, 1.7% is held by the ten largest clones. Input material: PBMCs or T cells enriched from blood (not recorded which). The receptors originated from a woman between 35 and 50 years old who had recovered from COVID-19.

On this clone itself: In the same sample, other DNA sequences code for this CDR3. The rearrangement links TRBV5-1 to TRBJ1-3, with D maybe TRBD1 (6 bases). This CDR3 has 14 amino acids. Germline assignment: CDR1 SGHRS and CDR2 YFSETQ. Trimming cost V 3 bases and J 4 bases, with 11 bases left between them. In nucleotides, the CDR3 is TGCGCCAGCAGCTCCCAGGGGTCAGGAAACACCATATATTTT. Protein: CASSSQGSGNTIYF.

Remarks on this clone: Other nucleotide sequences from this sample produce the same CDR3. CDR3: CASSSPGQGNTEAFF. CDR3 DNA sequence: TGTGCCAGCAGCTCCCCGGGACAGGGCAACACTGAAGCTTTCTTT. The chain employs TRBV5-4 and TRBJ1-1, with 9 nucleotides matching TRBD1. The CDR3 totals 15 residues. Germline values: CDR1 SGHNT, CDR2 YYREEE (reference sequence). J gave up 2 bases and V 3 bases, and 5 bases lay outside the gene matches.

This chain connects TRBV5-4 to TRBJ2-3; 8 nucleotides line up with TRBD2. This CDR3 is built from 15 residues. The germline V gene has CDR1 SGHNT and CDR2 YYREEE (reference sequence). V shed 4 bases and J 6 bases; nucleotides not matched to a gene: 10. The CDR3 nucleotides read TGTGCCAGCAGCGAAGGACTAGCCCGCGTCGATACGCAGTATTTT. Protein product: CASSEGLARVDTQYF. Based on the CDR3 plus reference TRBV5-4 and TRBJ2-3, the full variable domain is ETGVTQSPTHLIKTRGQQVTLRCSSQSGHNTVSWYQQALGQGPQFIFQYYREEENGRGNFPPRFSGLQFPNYSSELNVNALELDDSALYLCASSEGLARVDTQYFGPGTRLTVL.

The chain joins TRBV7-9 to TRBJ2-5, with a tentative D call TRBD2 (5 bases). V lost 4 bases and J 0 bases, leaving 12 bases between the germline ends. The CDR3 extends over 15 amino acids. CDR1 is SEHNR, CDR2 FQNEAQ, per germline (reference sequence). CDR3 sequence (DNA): TGTGCCAGCAGCTGGAGATCCGGGAACCAAGAGACCCAGTACTTC. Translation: CASSWRSGNQETQYF.

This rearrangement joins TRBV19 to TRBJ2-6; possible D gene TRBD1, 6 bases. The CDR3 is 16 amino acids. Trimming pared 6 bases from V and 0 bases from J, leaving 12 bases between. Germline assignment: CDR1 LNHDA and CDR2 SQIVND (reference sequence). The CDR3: CASRGGGTSGANVLTF. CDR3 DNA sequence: TGTGCCAGTAGAGGGGGTGGGACCTCTGGGGCCAACGTCCTGACTTTC.

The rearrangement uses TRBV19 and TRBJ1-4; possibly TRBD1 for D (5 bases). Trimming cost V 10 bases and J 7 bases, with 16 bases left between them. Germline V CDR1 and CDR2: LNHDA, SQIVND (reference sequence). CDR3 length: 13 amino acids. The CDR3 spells CATLDNLSEKLFF. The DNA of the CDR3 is TGTGCCACCCTGGACAATCTTAGTGAAAAACTGTTTTTT. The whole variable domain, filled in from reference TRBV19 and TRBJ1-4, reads DGGITQSPKYLFRKEGQNVTLSCEQNLNHDAMYWYRQDPGQGLRLIYYSQIVNDFQKGDIAEGYSVSREKKESFPLTVTSAQKNPTAFYLCATLDNLSEKLFFGSGTQLSVL.

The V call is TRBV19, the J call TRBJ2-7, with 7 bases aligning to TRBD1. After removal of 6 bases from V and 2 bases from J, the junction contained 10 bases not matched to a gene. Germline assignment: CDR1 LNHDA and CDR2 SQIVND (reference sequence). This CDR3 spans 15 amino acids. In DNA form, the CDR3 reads TGTGCCAGTAGGCCAAGAACAGGGGACCCCTACGAGCAGTACTTC. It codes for CASRPRTGDPYEQYF.

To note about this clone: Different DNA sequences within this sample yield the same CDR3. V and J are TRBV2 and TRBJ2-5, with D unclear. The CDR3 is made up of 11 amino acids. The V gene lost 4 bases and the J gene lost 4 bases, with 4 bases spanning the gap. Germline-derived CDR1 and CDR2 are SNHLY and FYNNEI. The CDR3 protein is CASSAGETQYF. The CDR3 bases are TGTGCCAGCAGTGCCGGAGAGACCCAGTACTTC. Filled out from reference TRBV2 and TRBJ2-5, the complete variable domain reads EPEVTQTPSHQVTQMGQEVILRCVPISNHLYFYWYRQILGQKVEFLVSFYNNEISEKSEIFDDQFSVERPDGSNFTLKIRSTKLEDSAMYFCASSAGETQYFGPGTRLLVL.

In DNA form, the CDR3 reads TGTGCCTGGAGTGTACTCTCTCCCATAGGGACAGCTTCACCCCTCCACTTT. This gives the protein CAWSVLSPIGTASPLHF. The chain has TRBV30 and TRBJ1-6; 7 bases align to TRBD1. With V trimmed by 0 bases and J by 9 bases, 14 bases remained unmatched. Germline V gene sequence: CDR1 GTSNPN, CDR2 SVGIG (reference sequence). The CDR3 loop spans 17 amino acids.

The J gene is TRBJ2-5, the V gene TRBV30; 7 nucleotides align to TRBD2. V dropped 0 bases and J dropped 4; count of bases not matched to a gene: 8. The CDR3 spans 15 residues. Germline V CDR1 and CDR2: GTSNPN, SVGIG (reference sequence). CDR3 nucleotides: TGTGCCTGGAGTGTGAACGGGGGGTACTTAGAGACCCAGTACTTC. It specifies CAWSVNGGYLETQYF.

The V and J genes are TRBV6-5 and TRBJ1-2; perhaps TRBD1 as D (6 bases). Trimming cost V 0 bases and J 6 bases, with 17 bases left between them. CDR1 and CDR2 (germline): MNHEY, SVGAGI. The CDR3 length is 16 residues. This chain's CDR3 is CASSYSIFPGAHGYTF. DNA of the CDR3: TGTGCCAGCAGTTACTCGATTTTTCCAGGGGCTCATGGCTACACCTTC.

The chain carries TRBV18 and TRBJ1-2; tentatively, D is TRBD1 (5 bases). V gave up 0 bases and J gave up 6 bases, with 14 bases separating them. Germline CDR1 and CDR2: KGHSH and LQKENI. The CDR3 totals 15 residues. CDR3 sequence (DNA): TGTGCCAGCTCACCACCGGGACTGCCGTCCCATGGCTACACCTTC. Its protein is CASSPPGLPSHGYTF.

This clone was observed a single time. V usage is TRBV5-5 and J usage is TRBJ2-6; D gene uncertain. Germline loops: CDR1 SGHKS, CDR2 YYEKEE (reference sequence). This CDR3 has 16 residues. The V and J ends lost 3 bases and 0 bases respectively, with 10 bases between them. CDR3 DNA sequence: TGTGCCAGCAGCTGGAAACAGTACTCTGGGGCCAACGTCCTGACTTTC. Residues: CASSWKQYSGANVLTF.

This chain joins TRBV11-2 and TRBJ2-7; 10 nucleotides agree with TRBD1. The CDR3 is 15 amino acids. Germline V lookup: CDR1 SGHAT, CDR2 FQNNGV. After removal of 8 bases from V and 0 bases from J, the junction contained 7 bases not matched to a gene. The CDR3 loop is CASFKTGGPSYEQYF. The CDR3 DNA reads TGTGCCAGCTTCAAGACAGGGGGCCCCTCCTACGAGCAGTACTTC.

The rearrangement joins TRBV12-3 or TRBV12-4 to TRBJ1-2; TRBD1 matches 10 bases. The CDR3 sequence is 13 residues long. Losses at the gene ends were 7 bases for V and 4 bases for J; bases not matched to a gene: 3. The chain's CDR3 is CASTRDRGYGYTF. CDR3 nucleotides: TGTGCCAGCACCCGGGACAGGGGCTATGGCTACACCTTC.

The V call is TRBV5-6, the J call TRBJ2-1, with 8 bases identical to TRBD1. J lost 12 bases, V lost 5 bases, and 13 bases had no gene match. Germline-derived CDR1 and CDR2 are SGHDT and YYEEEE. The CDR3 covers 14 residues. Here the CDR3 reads CASSIAGQAAWQFF. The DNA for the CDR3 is TGTGCCAGCAGTATTGCGGGACAGGCGGCATGGCAGTTCTTC.

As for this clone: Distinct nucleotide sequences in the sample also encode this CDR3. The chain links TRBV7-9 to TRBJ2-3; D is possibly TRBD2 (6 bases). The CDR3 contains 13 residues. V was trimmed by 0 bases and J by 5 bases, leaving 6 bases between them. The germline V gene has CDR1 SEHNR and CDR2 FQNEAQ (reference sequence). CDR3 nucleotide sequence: TGTGCCAGCAGCTTAGCGGGGGGAGATACGCAGTATTTT. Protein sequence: CASSLAGGDTQYF.

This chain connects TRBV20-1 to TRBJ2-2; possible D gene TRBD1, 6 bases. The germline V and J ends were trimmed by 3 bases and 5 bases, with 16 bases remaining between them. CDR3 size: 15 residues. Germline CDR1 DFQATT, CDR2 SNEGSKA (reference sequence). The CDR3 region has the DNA TGCAGTGCTAGTCACGCAGGGGAGAGGACCGGGGAGCTGTTTTTT. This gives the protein CSASHAGERTGELFF.

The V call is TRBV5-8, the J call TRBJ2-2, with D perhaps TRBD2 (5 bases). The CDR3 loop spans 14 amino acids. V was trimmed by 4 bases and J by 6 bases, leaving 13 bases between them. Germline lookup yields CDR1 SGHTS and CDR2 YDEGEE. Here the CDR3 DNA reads TGTGCCAGCAGCGGCCTTGCGGGCGCCGGGGAGCTGTTTTTT. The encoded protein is CASSGLAGAGELFF.

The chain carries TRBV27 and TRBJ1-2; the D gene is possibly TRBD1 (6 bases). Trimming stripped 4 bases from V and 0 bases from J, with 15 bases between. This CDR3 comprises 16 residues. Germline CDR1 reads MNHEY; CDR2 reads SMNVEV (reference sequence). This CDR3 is CASSYIRDTTNYGYTF. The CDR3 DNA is TGTGCCAGCAGTTACATCCGGGACACTACTAACTATGGCTACACCTTC.

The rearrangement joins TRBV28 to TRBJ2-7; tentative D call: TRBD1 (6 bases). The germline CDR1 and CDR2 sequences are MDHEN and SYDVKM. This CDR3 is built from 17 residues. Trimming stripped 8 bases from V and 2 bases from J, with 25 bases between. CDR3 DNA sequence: TGTGCCAGCGTCTCCACTCCCGGCGGCAGGGGTCCCTACGAGCAGTACTTC. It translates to CASVSTPGGRGPYEQYF.

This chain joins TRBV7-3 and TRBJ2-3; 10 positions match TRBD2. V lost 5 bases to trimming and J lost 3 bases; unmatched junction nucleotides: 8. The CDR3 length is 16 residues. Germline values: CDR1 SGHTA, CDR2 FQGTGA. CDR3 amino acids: CASSQNLAGATDTQYF. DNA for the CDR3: TGTGCCAGCAGCCAGAACCTAGCGGGAGCGACAGATACGCAGTATTTT.

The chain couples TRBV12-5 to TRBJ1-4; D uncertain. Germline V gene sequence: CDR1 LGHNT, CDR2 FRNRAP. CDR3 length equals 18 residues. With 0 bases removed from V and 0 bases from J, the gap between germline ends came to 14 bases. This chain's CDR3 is CASGLVRYSRTTNEKLFF. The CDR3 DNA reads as TGTGCTAGTGGTTTGGTACGATACAGCCGGACAACTAATGAAAAACTGTTTTTT.

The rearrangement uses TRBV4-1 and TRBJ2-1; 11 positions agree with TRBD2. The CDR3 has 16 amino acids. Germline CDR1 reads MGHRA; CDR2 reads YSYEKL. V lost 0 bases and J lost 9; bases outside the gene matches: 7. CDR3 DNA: TGCGCCAGCAGCCAAGATGGGCTAGCGGGAGGAAGTGAGCAGTTCTTC. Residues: CASSQDGLAGGSEQFF.

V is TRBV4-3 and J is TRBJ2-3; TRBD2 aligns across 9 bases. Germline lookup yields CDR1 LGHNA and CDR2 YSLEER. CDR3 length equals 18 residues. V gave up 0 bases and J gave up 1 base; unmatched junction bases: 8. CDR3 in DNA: TGCGCCAGCAGCCAAGAAGCGCCAGCGGGAGGAGGCACAGATACGCAGTATTTT. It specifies CASSQEAPAGGGTDTQYF.

CDR3 residues: CASSPFVEQYF. CDR3 coding DNA: TGTGCCAGCAGCCCCTTTGTCGAGCAGTACTTC. V and J are TRBV11-2 and TRBJ2-7; D unresolved. CDR1 is SGHAT and CDR2 is FQNNGV in the germline V gene. CDR3 length: 11 residues. The ends were cut back, 5 bases at V and 6 bases at J, with 8 bases in the middle.

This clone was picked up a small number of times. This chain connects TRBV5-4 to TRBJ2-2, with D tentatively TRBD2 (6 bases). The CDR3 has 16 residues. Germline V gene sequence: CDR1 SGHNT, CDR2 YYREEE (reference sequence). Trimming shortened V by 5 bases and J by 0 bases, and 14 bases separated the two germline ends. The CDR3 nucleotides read TGTGCCAGCAGACCCGGGGGAGGAACGAACACCGGGGAGCTGTTTTTT. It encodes CASRPGGGTNTGELFF.

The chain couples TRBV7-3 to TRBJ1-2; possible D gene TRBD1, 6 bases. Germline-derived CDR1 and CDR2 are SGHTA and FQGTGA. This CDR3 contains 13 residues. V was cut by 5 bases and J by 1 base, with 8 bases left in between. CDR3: CASSPDSNYGYTF. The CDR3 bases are TGTGCCAGCAGCCCGGACAGTAACTATGGCTACACCTTC.

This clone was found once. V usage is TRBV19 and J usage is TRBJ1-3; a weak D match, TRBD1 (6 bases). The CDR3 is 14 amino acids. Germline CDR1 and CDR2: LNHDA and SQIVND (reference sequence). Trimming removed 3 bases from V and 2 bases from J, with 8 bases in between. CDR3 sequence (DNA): TGTGCCAGTAGTATGGGGGCTCCTGGAAACACCATATATTTT. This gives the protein CASSMGAPGNTIYF. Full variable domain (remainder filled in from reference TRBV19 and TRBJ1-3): DGGITQSPKYLFRKEGQNVTLSCEQNLNHDAMYWYRQDPGQGLRLIYYSQIVNDFQKGDIAEGYSVSREKKESFPLTVTSAQKNPTAFYLCASSMGAPGNTIYFGEGSWLTVV.

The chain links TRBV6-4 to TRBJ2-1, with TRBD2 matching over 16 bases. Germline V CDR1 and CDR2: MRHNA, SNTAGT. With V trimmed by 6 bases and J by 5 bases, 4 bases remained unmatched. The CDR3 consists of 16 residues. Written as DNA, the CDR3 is TGTGCCAGCAGCCCGGGACTAGCGGGGGGGGACAATGAGCAGTTCTTC. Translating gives CASSPGLAGGDNEQFF.

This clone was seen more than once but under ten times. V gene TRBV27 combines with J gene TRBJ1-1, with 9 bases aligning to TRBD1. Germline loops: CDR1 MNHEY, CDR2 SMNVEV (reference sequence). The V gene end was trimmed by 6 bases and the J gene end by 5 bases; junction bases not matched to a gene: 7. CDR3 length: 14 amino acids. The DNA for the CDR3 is TGTGCCAGCAGCCCCGGACAGGGGTGGACTGAAGCTTTCTTT. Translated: CASSPGQGWTEAFF.

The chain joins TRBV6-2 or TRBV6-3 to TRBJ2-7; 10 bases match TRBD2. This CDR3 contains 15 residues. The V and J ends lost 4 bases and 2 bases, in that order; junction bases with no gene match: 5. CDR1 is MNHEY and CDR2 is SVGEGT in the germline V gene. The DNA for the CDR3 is TGTGCCAGCAGTTTTGGACTAGCGGTTCCCTACGAGCAGTACTTC. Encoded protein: CASSFGLAVPYEQYF.